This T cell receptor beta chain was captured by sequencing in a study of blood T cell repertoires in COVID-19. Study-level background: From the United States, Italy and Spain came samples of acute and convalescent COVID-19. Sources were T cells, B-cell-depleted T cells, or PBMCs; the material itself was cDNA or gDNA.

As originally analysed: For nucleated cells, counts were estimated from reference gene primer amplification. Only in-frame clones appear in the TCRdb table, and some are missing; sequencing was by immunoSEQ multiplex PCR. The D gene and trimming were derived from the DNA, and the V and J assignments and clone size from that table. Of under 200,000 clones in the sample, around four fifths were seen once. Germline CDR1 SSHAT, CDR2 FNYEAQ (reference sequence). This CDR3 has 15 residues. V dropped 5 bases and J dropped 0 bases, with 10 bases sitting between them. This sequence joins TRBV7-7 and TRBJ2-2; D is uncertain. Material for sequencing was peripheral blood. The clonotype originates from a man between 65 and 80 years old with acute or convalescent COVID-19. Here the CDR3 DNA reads TGTGCCAGCAGCATAGGCACAACGAACACCGGGGAGCTGTTTTTT. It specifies CASSIGTTNTGELFF.